The clone carrying this TCR beta chain was observed once. Its specificity is not known. At one of its ends the junction is not consistent with the germline gene, which may arise from a read error. Germline V gives CDR1 SGHNT, CDR2 YENEEA. This CDR3 is 15 amino acids long. The sample belongs to a study of tumor-infiltrating lymphocytes in primary liver carcinoma. Broader study findings: With p = 0.039, the top-250-clone fraction in tumors significantly exceeded that in blood.

The input was approximately 500 ng total RNA; TCR beta cDNA was made from it with a constant-region primer. Three nested multiplex PCR rounds, a slightly modified ARM-PCR method, built the TCR beta libraries. Rounds one and two of PCR, each of 10 cycles, were primed with TRBV1-TRBV30 forward primers and a C-beta reverse primer. TCRdb reprocessed the multiplex PCR reads with MiXCR, giving one entry per CDR3 protein. The profile shows hundreds of thousands of distinct CDR3 sequences, 60% to 80% of them singletons. Unsorted whole blood supplied the blood RNA, and germline DNA was isolated too. The V gene is TRBV11-3, the J gene TRBJ2-2, with D perhaps TRBD2 (7 bases). This TCR came from a man in his forties with primary liver carcinoma and hepatitis B virus infection. Sequences were obtained from peripheral blood. The CDR3 here is CANSPGGQNTGELFF. The CDR3 nucleotides are TGTGCCAACAGCCCCGGGGGGCAGAACACCGGGGAGCTCTTTTTT.